This TCR beta chain was profiled in a study of blood T cell repertoires in COVID-19. Study information: Samples representing acute and convalescent COVID-19 were sourced from the United States, Italy and Spain. PBMCs, B-cell-depleted T cells, or T cells were the source of the cDNA or gDNA that made up the material.

In the original analysis: How many nucleated cells were present was estimated from reference gene primer amplification. The assay was immunoSEQ multiplex PCR, and TCRdb's table has in-frame clones only and misses some. From that table come the V and J calls and clone size; the DNA was used to work out D and trimming. The sample contains about 310,000 clones, almost 90% of which appear only once. The CDR3 spans 12 residues. The germline V and J ends were trimmed by 5 bases and 1 base, with 3 bases remaining between them. Germline loops: CDR1 MDHEN, CDR2 SYDVKM. Remarks on this clone: The same CDR3 can be traced to other DNA sequences in this sample.

The sequenced sample consisted of peripheral blood. The sequence was collected from a woman in her forties with COVID-19, enrolled during active disease. This chain joins TRBV28 and TRBJ1-5; unclear D gene. CDR3 DNA sequence: TGTGCCAGCAGTCAGAGCAATCAGCCCCAGCATTTT. This sequence encodes CASSQSNQPQHF.